The present T cell receptor (beta chain) was sequenced within a study of T cell repertoires in cytomegalovirus infection. In the study overall: Public TCR beta signatures provided an indication of both CMV infection and a matching HLA type. Study results and limitations: The ex vivo response was dominated by HLA-C-restricted CMV-specific TCR beta clonotypes. Public TCR beta family frequency separated CMV-and-HLA carriers, including in an independent cohort.

The sample holds many counts of this clonotype. Its target is unknown. CDR1 SEHNR and CDR2 FQNEAQ come from the germline V gene (reference sequence). The CDR3 loop spans 16 amino acids. V was clipped by 4 bases and J by 9 bases, with 22 bases between them. TCRdb ran MiXCR on the reads and lists one entry per CDR3 protein. This table holds approximately 500,000 distinct CDR3 sequences, about 15% found once. The sample comprised CD8+ T cells from PBMCs. The chain combines TRBV7-9 with TRBJ2-1, with D maybe TRBD1 (5 bases). The clonotype comes from a human donor in good health (CMV status not recorded). Some clones in this sample may be carry-over from other donors' samples. The CDR3 region has the DNA TGTGCCAGCAGCTACGGGTCAGGGTTCCCTTCGCGTGAGCAGTTCTTC. As protein: CASSYGSGFPSREQFF.